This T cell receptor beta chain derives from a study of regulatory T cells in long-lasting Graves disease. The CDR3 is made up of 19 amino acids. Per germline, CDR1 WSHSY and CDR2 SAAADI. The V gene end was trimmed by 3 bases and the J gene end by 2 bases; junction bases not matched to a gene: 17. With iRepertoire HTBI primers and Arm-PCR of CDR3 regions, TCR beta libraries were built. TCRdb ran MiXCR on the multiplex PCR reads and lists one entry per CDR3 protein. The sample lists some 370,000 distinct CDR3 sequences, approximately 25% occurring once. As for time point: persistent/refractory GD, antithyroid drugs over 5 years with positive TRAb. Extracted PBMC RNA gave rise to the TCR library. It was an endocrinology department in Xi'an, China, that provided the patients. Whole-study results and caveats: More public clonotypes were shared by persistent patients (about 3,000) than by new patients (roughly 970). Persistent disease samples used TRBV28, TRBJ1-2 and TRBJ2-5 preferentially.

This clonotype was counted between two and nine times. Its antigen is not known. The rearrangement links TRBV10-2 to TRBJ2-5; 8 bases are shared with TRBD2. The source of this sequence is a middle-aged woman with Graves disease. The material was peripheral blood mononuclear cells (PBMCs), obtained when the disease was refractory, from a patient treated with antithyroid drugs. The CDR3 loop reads CASSDLYGLAGGYQETQYF. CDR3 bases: TGCGCCAGCAGTGACCTATATGGACTAGCTGGGGGTTATCAAGAGACCCAGTACTTC.